This TCR beta chain was captured by sequencing in a study of T cell repertoires in cytomegalovirus infection. This CDR3 spans 15 amino acids. V gave up 9 bases and J gave up 0 bases, with 15 bases separating them. CDR1 is LNHDA, CDR2 SQIVND, per germline (reference sequence). Using its own MiXCR run on the reads, TCRdb lists one record per CDR3 protein. Seen here are some 450,000 distinct CDR3 sequences, approximately 33% observed once, and the top ten hold roughly 15%. There are many counts of this clonotype. The rearrangement links TRBV19 to TRBJ1-5; no firm D call. The source of this sequence is a human donor in good health (CMV status not recorded). Some clones in this sample may be carry-over from other donors' samples. The sample taken for sequencing was PBMCs. CDR3 residues: CASLREDGSNQPQHF. The CDR3 bases are TGTGCCAGCTTAAGAGAGGACGGTAGCAATCAGCCCCAGCATTTT.